This T cell receptor (beta chain) was observed in a study of shared clonotypes between healthy human individuals. Study-level points and caveats: Non-shared clonotypes had lower generation probabilities than those shared by all four donors. Generally, estimated richness proved larger in naive subsets than it did in memory subsets.

When replicate PCRs were run on sorted subsets, they used around 200 ng DNA, roughly 30,000 T cell genomes. The protocol was immunoSEQ multiplex PCR, while the TCRdb copy is restricted to in-frame clones and leaves out a portion. The profile shows 980,000 or so clones, roughly 72% of them singletons. About this clone itself: Its target is not known.

The length of the CDR3 is 13 residues. V gave up 7 bases and J gave up 8 bases; unmatched junction bases: 4. Germline-derived CDR1 and CDR2 are MNHNY and SVGAGI (reference sequence). This TCR came from a man younger than 30 in good health. The chain carries TRBV6-6 and TRBJ1-6; 8 nucleotides line up with TRBD1. Sequences were obtained from memory CD4+ T cells sorted from blood. Stated subset: CD45RA-negative fraction. CDR3: CASNGQGDSPLHF. CDR3 sequence (DNA): TGTGCCAGCAACGGACAGGGAGATTCACCCCTCCACTTT.